This T cell receptor (beta chain) was identified during a study of shared T cell receptors in the human thymus. V was pared by 6 bases and J by 10 bases, with 24 bases of the junction left unmatched. The CDR3 runs 19 residues. CDR1 is SGHTA, CDR2 FQGNSA, per germline. Clones were sequenced by immunoSEQ multiplex PCR, and TCRdb holds only the in-frame ones, with some missing. This table has hundreds of thousands of clones, 85% to 90% appearing once. This same sample was also taken into another study, of human thymus T cells. According to that study: Thymic samples were excised during corrective heart operations. Thymic and blood repertoires showed apparently biased V and J gene usage. Related research described thymic repertoires that were highly overlapping among unrelated individuals.

Sequencing was performed on thymocytes. The TCR sequence derives from a boy younger than two with a congenital heart defect. The chain combines TRBV7-2 with TRBJ2-5, with TRBD2 matching over 12 bases. The CDR3 sequence: CASRRPYSSGRAGGEGQYF. The CDR3 DNA sequence: TGTGCCAGCAGACGCCCTTATTCTAGCGGGAGGGCGGGTGGAGAGGGCCAGTACTTC. Supplemented by reference TRBV7-2 and TRBJ2-5, the full variable domain reads GAGVSQSPSNKVTEKGKDVELRCDPISGHTALYWYRQSLGQGLEFLIYFQGNSAPDKSGLPSDRFSAERTGGSVSTLTIQRTQQEDSAVYLCASRRPYSSGRAGGEGQYFGPGTRLLVL.